Listed below are T cell receptor beta chains from one sample, sequenced in a study of T cells in Graves' hyperthyroidism and ophthalmopathy. Via MiXCR, TCRdb re-called the multiplex PCR reads, giving one row per CDR3 protein. Of about 360,000 distinct CDR3 sequences listed, about 13% are singletons. The material sequenced was blood. These receptors originate from a woman between 18 and 29 years old with Graves' hyperthyroidism. Both conserved end residues are part of each CDR3. Fields, in order: V gene, D gene, clone size, J gene, CDR3 protein, CDR3 DNA. A D gene is named only where the DNA matches it firmly. Not all rows give a size; the values are once, few, many and, for expanded clones, a class.

v_gene: TRBV28
d_gene: .
abundance: many
j_gene: TRBJ1-2
CDR3aa: CASNPSGAGLGVNYGYTF
CDR3nt: TGTGCCAGCAACCCCTCTGGGGCAGGACTCGGGGTTAACTATGGCTACACCTTC

v_gene: TRBV20-1
d_gene: .
abundance: .
j_gene: TRBJ2-3
CDR3aa: CSARGGGRFTDTQYF
CDR3nt: TGCAGTGCTAGAGGGGGTGGGAGATTCACAGATACGCAGTATTTT

v_gene: TRBV3-1
d_gene: .
abundance: .
j_gene: TRBJ2-5
CDR3aa: CASSRLETQYF
CDR3nt: TGTGCCAGCAGCCGGTTGGAGACCCAGTACTTC

v_gene: TRBV28
d_gene: .
abundance: many
j_gene: TRBJ1-5
CDR3aa: CASKIAGYRSNQPQHF
CDR3nt: TGTGCCAGCAAAATTGCGGGCTACAGATCCAATCAGCCCCAGCATTTT

v_gene: TRBV5-6
d_gene: TRBD2
abundance: .
j_gene: TRBJ2-4
CDR3aa: CASSPGGGIDIQYF
CDR3nt: TGTGCCAGCAGCCCCGGGGGGGGTATCGACATTCAGTACTTC

v_gene: TRBV28
d_gene: TRBD1
abundance: many
j_gene: TRBJ2-7
CDR3aa: CASDSGTGTLEQYF
CDR3nt: TGTGCCAGCGATTCCGGGACAGGGACACTCGAGCAGTACTTC

v_gene: TRBV28
d_gene: TRBD1
abundance: many
j_gene: TRBJ1-6
CDR3aa: CASRGIQARGSPLHF
CDR3nt: TGTGCCAGCAGAGGGATCCAGGCCAGGGGGTCACCCCTCCACTTT

v_gene: TRBV7-9
d_gene: .
abundance: .
j_gene: TRBJ2-7
CDR3aa: CASSLKRLTGEPSYEQYF
CDR3nt: TGTGCCAGCAGCTTGAAGAGACTAACAGGAGAGCCCTCCTACGAGCAGTACTTC

v_gene: TRBV6-5
d_gene: .
abundance: .
j_gene: TRBJ1-2
CDR3aa: CASSYSGNGYTF
CDR3nt: TGTGCCAGCAGTTACTCAGGGAATGGCTACACCTTC

v_gene: TRBV6-5
d_gene: TRBD1
abundance: few
j_gene: TRBJ2-3
CDR3aa: CASSFSGGTQYF
CDR3nt: TGTGCCAGCAGTTTTTCAGGGGGTACGCAGTATTTT

v_gene: TRBV10-1
d_gene: TRBD1
abundance: many
j_gene: TRBJ2-2
CDR3aa: CAASCGTGCFAGELFF
CDR3nt: TGCGCCGCAAGCTGCGGGACAGGGTGCTTCGCCGGGGAGCTGTTTTTT

v_gene: TRBV11-2
d_gene: .
abundance: many
j_gene: TRBJ2-7
CDR3aa: CASAHHGGFSYEQYF
CDR3nt: TGTGCCAGCGCTCACCACGGGGGATTCTCCTACGAGCAGTACTTC

v_gene: TRBV19
d_gene: TRBD1
abundance: few
j_gene: TRBJ1-5
CDR3aa: CASRFRGPSNQPQHF
CDR3nt: TGTGCCAGTAGATTCAGGGGGCCTAGCAATCAGCCCCAGCATTTT

v_gene: TRBV7-3
d_gene: .
abundance: .
j_gene: TRBJ2-7
CDR3aa: CASSPESEGKQYF
CDR3nt: TGTGCCAGCAGCCCAGAAAGTGAAGGAAAGCAGTACTTC

v_gene: TRBV20-1
d_gene: .
abundance: few
j_gene: TRBJ2-2
CDR3aa: CSAPGQPNTGELFF
CDR3nt: TGCAGTGCCCCGGGACAACCGAACACCGGGGAGCTGTTTTTT

v_gene: TRBV20-1
d_gene: .
abundance: many
j_gene: TRBJ1-1
CDR3aa: CSARVHIGVRNTEAFF
CDR3nt: TGCAGTGCTAGAGTCCACATAGGGGTTAGGAACACTGAAGCTTTCTTT

v_gene: TRBV6-1
d_gene: .
abundance: many
j_gene: TRBJ2-1
CDR3aa: CAGKPGGANEQFF
CDR3nt: TGTGCCGGCAAACCTGGGGGGGCCAATGAGCAGTTCTTC

v_gene: TRBV5-1
d_gene: .
abundance: many
j_gene: TRBJ2-1
CDR3aa: CASLEGGGGNYNEQFF
CDR3nt: TGCGCCAGCCTCGAGGGTGGCGGGGGCAACTACAATGAGCAGTTCTTC

v_gene: TRBV7-9
d_gene: .
abundance: many
j_gene: TRBJ1-2
CDR3aa: CASNPGPYNYGYTF
CDR3nt: TGTGCCAGCAACCCGGGGCCCTATAACTATGGCTACACCTTC

v_gene: TRBV3-1
d_gene: .
abundance: many
j_gene: TRBJ1-5
CDR3aa: CASSQGQPNQPQHF
CDR3nt: TGTGCCAGCAGCCAGGGGCAGCCCAATCAGCCCCAGCATTTT

v_gene: TRBV5-1
d_gene: .
abundance: .
j_gene: TRBJ2-7
CDR3aa: CASRMRLRGTYEQYF
CDR3nt: TGCGCCAGCAGGATGCGGCTACGGGGTACCTACGAGCAGTACTTC

v_gene: TRBV4-3
d_gene: .
abundance: .
j_gene: TRBJ1-5
CDR3aa: CASSQGFGPGPQHF
CDR3nt: TGCGCCAGCAGCCAAGGGTTCGGACCGGGGCCCCAGCATTTT